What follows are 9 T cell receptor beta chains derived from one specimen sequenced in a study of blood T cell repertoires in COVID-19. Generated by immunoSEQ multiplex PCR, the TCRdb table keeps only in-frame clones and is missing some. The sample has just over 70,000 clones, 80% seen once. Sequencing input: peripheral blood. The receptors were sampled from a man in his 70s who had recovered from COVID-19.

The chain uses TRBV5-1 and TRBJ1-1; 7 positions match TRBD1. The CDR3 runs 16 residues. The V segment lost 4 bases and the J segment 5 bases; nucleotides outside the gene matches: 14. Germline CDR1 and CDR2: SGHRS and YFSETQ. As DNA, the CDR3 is TGCGCCAGCAGCGCGACGAATGGACAGGCGGGGACTGAAGCTTTCTTT. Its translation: CASSATNGQAGTEAFF.

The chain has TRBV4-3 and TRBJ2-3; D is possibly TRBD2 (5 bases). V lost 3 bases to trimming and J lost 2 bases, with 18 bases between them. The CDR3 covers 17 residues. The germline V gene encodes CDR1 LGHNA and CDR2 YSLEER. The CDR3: CASSQSGGVRYTDTQYF. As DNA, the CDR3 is TGCGCCAGCAGCCAGTCCGGAGGAGTGAGGTACACAGATACGCAGTATTTT.

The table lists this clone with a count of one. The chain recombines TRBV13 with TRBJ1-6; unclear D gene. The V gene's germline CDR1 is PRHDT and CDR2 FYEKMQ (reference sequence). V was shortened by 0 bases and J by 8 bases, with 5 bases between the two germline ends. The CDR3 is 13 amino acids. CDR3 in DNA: TGTGCCAGCAGCTTAGGCCCGGATTCACCCCTCCACTTT. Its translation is CASSLGPDSPLHF.

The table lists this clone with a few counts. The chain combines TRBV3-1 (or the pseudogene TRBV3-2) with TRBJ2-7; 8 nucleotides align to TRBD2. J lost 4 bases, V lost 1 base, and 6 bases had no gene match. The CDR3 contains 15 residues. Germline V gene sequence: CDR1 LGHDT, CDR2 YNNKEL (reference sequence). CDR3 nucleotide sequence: TGTGCCAGCAGCCAAGGGGGTAGCGGGGCTTACGAGCAGTACTTC. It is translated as CASSQGGSGAYEQYF.

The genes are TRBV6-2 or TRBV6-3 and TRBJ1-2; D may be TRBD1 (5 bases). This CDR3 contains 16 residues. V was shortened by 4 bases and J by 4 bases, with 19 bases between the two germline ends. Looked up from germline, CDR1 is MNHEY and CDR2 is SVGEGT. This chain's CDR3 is CASSSPLGRGSYGYTF. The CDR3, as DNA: TGTGCCAGCAGTTCTCCTCTTGGCCGGGGGAGCTATGGCTACACCTTC.

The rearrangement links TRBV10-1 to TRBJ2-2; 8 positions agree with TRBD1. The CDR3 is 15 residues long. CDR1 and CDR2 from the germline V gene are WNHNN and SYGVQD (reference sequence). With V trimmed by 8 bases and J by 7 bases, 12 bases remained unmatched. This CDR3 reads CASSLGQGVVGELFF. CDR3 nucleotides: TGCGCCAGCTCGCTAGGACAGGGCGTTGTCGGGGAGCTGTTTTTT.

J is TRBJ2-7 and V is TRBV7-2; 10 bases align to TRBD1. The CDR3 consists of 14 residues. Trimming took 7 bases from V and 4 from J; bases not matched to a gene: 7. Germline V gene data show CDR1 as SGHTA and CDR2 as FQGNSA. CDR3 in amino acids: CASNSRDRGYEQYF. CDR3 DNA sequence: TGTGCCAGCAACTCACGGGACAGGGGTTACGAGCAGTACTTC.

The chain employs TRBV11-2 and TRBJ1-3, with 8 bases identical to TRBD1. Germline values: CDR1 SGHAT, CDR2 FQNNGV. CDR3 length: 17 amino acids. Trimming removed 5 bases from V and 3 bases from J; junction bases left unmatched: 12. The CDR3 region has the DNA TGTGCCAGCAGCCGCGACAGAACAGGGGGATATGGAAACACCATATATTTT. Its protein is CASSRDRTGGYGNTIYF.

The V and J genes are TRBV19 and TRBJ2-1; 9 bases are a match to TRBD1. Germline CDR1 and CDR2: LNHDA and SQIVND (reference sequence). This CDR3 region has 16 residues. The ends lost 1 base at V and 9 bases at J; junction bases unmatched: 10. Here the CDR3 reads CASSIAGTGRWSEQFF. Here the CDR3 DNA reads TGTGCCAGTAGTATAGCGGGGACAGGGCGATGGAGTGAGCAGTTCTTC. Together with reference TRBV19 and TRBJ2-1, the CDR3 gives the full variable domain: DGGITQSPKYLFRKEGQNVTLSCEQNLNHDAMYWYRQDPGQGLRLIYYSQIVNDFQKGDIAEGYSVSREKKESFPLTVTSAQKNPTAFYLCASSIAGTGRWSEQFFGPGTRLTVL.